These 18 T cell receptor beta chains came from one sample sequenced in a study of cytomegalovirus exposure and HLA in healthy donors. Method: immunoSEQ multiplex PCR; TCRdb's copy keeps in-frame clones and lacks some. The profile shows 150,000 to 200,000 clones, roughly nine tenths of them singletons. The sequencing sample was made of PBMCs. These receptors were obtained from a woman between 18 and 30 years old in good health and CMV-seropositive.

This chain uses TRBV5-8 with TRBJ1-1; possibly TRBD1 for D (6 bases). V lost 8 bases, J lost 5 bases, and 13 bases lay in between. CDR3 size: 12 residues. The V gene's germline CDR1 is SGHTS and CDR2 YDEGEE. The CDR3 loop reads CASLRGNTEAFF. DNA of the CDR3: TGTGCCAGTCTGAGGGGGAATACTGAAGCTTTCTTT. The full variable domain, completed using reference TRBV5-8 and TRBJ1-1, is EAGVTQSPTHLIKTRGQQATLRCSPISGHTSVYWYQQALGLGLQFLLWYDEGEERNRGNFPPRFSGRQFPNYSSELNVNALELEDSALYLCASLRGNTEAFFGQGTRLTVV.

The chain links TRBV4-1 to TRBJ1-1; D is possibly TRBD1 (6 bases). The CDR3 totals 14 residues. Trimming cost V 8 bases and J 5 bases, with 18 bases left between them. The germline CDR1 and CDR2 sequences are MGHRA and YSYEKL. CDR3 in amino acids: CASRKQGEGTEAFF. CDR3 sequence (DNA): TGCGCCAGCCGCAAACAGGGTGAAGGGACTGAAGCTTTCTTT.

The chain recombines TRBV7-2 with TRBJ2-5; weak D call: TRBD2 (6 bases). The germline gives CDR1 SGHTA, CDR2 FQGNSA. The V end was cut by 5 bases, the J end by 2 bases, with 9 bases between. The CDR3 runs 13 residues. DNA for the CDR3: TGTGCCAGCAGCCGCGGGGTACAAGAGACCCAGTACTTC. Translated, it gives CASSRGVQETQYF.

This chain connects TRBV30 to TRBJ2-2; 7 nucleotides align to TRBD2. Germline V gives CDR1 GTSNPN, CDR2 SVGIG (reference sequence). This CDR3 comprises 15 residues. Losses at the gene ends were 2 bases for V and 5 bases for J; bases not matched to a gene: 8. The CDR3 here is CAWSSLRGETGELFF. The CDR3 DNA follows: TGTGCCTGGAGTTCTCTCCGGGGGGAGACCGGGGAGCTGTTTTTT.

V is TRBV18 and J is TRBJ2-7; no reliable D call. Trimming took 5 bases from V and 5 from J, leaving 13 bases between them. Germline V gives CDR1 KGHSH, CDR2 LQKENI. The CDR3 is 13 amino acids. CDR3 protein: CASSRTSTDEQYF. The CDR3 DNA is TGTGCCAGCTCAAGAACCTCCACTGACGAGCAGTACTTC.

This chain connects TRBV29-1 to TRBJ2-7; TRBD1 matches 9 bases. The trim removed 6 bases at V and 0 bases at J, leaving 6 bases unmatched. From germline, CDR1 is SQVTM and CDR2 ANQGSEA. CDR3 length: 14 residues. In DNA, the CDR3 is TGCAGCGTGCGCGGACAGGGGACCTCCTACGAGCAGTACTTC. Translating it yields CSVRGQGTSYEQYF.

In its sample, this clone was seen once. This sequence joins TRBV6-5 and TRBJ1-4; tentative D call: TRBD1 (6 bases). The CDR3 is 15 residues long. Looked up from germline, CDR1 is MNHEY and CDR2 is SVGAGI. V gave up 1 base and J gave up 7 bases, with 13 bases separating them. CDR3 region: CASSYLGGGVEKLFF. CDR3 sequence (DNA): TGTGCCAGCAGTTACTTAGGGGGAGGGGTTGAAAAACTGTTTTTT.

This clone was counted once. The chain recombines TRBV6-5 with TRBJ2-1; TRBD2 matches 9 bases. Germline V gene data show CDR1 as MNHEY and CDR2 as SVGAGI. The CDR3 loop spans 16 amino acids. V shed 0 bases and J 7 bases; nucleotides not matched to a gene: 7. CDR3 protein: CASSYSGLALGNEQFF. In DNA, the CDR3 is TGTGCCAGCAGTTACTCGGGACTAGCTTTAGGGAATGAGCAGTTCTTC.

The count of this clone is one. This rearrangement joins TRBV2 to TRBJ2-1, with TRBD2 identical over 7 bases. The germline V gene encodes CDR1 SNHLY and CDR2 FYNNEI. The CDR3 sequence is 16 residues long. V gave up 1 base and J gave up 8 bases; unmatched junction bases: 11. The CDR3 reads CASSEDLIGRPHEQFF. DNA for the CDR3: TGTGCCAGCAGTGAAGACCTTATCGGGAGGCCCCATGAGCAGTTCTTC.

The rearrangement links TRBV19 to TRBJ2-3; a possible D gene is TRBD1 (6 bases). V lost 3 bases to trimming and J lost 2 bases, with 12 bases between them. Germline CDR1 and CDR2: LNHDA and SQIVND (reference sequence). This CDR3 has 15 residues. CDR3 nucleotides: TGTGCCAGTAGTATCGGACAGATCCCCACAGATACGCAGTATTTT. It specifies CASSIGQIPTDTQYF.

DNA of the CDR3: TGTGCCGGAGAGACAGTTAACTATGGCTACACCTTC. It specifies CAGETVNYGYTF. The chain combines TRBV7-3 with TRBJ1-2; D perhaps matches TRBD1 (5 bases). CDR1 SGHTA and CDR2 FQGTGA come from the germline V gene. The CDR3 runs 12 residues. The V and J ends lost 11 bases and 1 base respectively, with 11 bases between them.

The gene calls are TRBV2 and TRBJ2-7; 9 positions agree with TRBD2. In germline, CDR1 is SNHLY, CDR2 FYNNEI. The CDR3 spans 14 residues. The V gene end was trimmed by 3 bases and the J gene end by 4 bases; junction bases not matched to a gene: 4. CDR3 DNA sequence: TGTGCCAGCAGTGAGGGCGGGGGGGCATACGAGCAGTACTTC. Translating it yields CASSEGGGAYEQYF.

The rearrangement uses TRBV28 and TRBJ2-7; no firm D call. Trimming stripped 6 bases from V and 3 bases from J, with 15 bases between. The germline V gene encodes CDR1 MDHEN and CDR2 SYDVKM. The CDR3 spans 14 residues. CDR3 bases: TGTGCCAGCAGGGGCACCATTCGTGGCTACGAGCAGTACTTC. Encoded protein: CASRGTIRGYEQYF.

The chain joins TRBV4-1 to TRBJ2-1; TRBD2 agrees at 10 bases. There are 16 residues in the CDR3. The germline V gene has CDR1 MGHRA and CDR2 YSYEKL. V lost 5 bases, J lost 5 bases, and 9 bases stayed unmatched. The CDR3: CASSSPGLARDNEQFF. DNA of the CDR3: TGCGCCAGCAGCTCACCGGGACTAGCGAGAGACAATGAGCAGTTCTTC.

The chain employs TRBV6-5 and TRBJ2-4, with 7 bases that match TRBD1. CDR1 is MNHEY, CDR2 SVGAGI, per germline. This CDR3 contains 14 residues. After removal of 6 bases from V and 1 base from J, the junction contained 3 bases not matched to a gene. CDR3 amino acids: CASRSGGAKNIQYF. The CDR3 DNA follows: TGTGCCAGCAGGTCAGGGGGTGCCAAAAACATTCAGTACTTC.

The V and J genes are TRBV7-2 and TRBJ1-5; D not certain. CDR3 length equals 16 residues. V lost 5 bases to trimming and J lost 4 bases, with 18 bases between them. Germline CDR1 reads SGHTA; CDR2 reads FQGNSA. The CDR3 loop is CASSAGGVTRNQPQHF. The CDR3 DNA reads as TGTGCCAGCAGCGCGGGTGGGGTAACAAGAAATCAGCCCCAGCATTTT.

The rearrangement joins TRBV19 to TRBJ2-7; 9 bases map to TRBD1. The CDR3 covers 13 residues. Looked up from germline, CDR1 is LNHDA and CDR2 is SQIVND (reference sequence). Losses at the gene ends were 9 bases for V and 4 bases for J; bases not matched to a gene: 7. The CDR3 bases are TGTGCCAGCCGACTGGGGACAGGGTACGAGCAGTACTTC. Encoded protein: CASRLGTGYEQYF.

The genes are TRBV2 and TRBJ2-7; 12 bases are a match to TRBD2. The CDR3 totals 15 residues. CDR1 is SNHLY, CDR2 FYNNEI, per germline. J lost 7 bases, V lost 5 bases, and 9 bases had no gene match. The CDR3 here is CASSPLAGGPGEQYF. CDR3 in DNA: TGTGCCAGCAGTCCCCTAGCGGGAGGGCCGGGGGAGCAGTACTTC.